This TCR beta chain was recovered during a study of blood T cells in healthy people across ages. Together with a sample-barcoded 5' primer, a J-beta primer mix was included in a second PCR lasting about 6 to 11 cycles. From the 5' RACE reads, TCRdb called clonotypes with MiXCR, one entry per CDR3 protein. The table records 1.5 million to 1.8 million distinct CDR3 sequences, roughly two fifths of them present only once. The CDR3 has 13 amino acids. Trimming left V 6 bases short and J 6 bases short, with 14 bases between. CDR1 is WSHSY and CDR2 is SAAADI in the germline V gene. The sequencing sample was made of blood. The chain couples TRBV10-2 to TRBJ1-1; D not resolved. This receptor was obtained from a woman aged 18-29 years in good health. The chain's CDR3 is CASRDLVGAEAFF. CDR3 sequence (DNA): TGCGCCAGCAGAGACCTCGTGGGCGCTGAAGCTTTCTTT.